This TCR beta chain was recorded in a study of blood T cells in healthy people across ages (dated by TCRdb to the mid-2010s). With respect to the entire study: Template switching captured roughly one uniquely barcoded TCR beta cDNA molecule per two T cells in model experiments. Age-related changes in TCR beta repertoire diversity were measured in the study by deep sequencing normalized with unique cDNA molecular identifiers. The donors were split into four age groups: young (average around 15 years), middle-aged (roughly 39), aged (over 55) and long-lived (about 74). To avoid experimental bias, donors of different ages were randomly spread across the sequencing lanes. Two additional independent replicas of 1 million unique cDNA reads from the same blood draw were analyzed for two donors (one aged 18 to 30 and one aged 80 or older).

Systemically healthy Caucasian individuals from Russia, around 38 in total and aged about 6 to 100 years, were included as donors. Each donor gave ten milliliters of peripheral blood, collected into EDTA-treated Vacutainer tubes. Ficoll-Paque density-gradient centrifugation was used to isolate PBMCs, with at least 6.5 million per sample. Total RNA, at least 5 micrograms per sample, was extracted from PBMCs with Trizol reagent. For every donor, an aliquot of PBMCs went through flow cytometry to measure the percentages of naive CD45RAhigh/CD27high T cells. In regard to this clonotype: Its antigen is unknown. No base qualities exist here, and no much larger clone lies one base off it.

What the research found in general, with its limitations: Because profiling used bulk unsorted PBMCs, naive and antigen-experienced compartments could not be compared conclusively. Estimates of total diversity from one million sequenced T cells were regarded as lower bounds and underestimates. As age increased, observed TCR beta diversity per million T cells dropped in a roughly linear way, and a significant reduction was already evident by age around 41. Observed TCR beta diversity correlated strongly with the percentage of naive T cells measured by flow cytometry. The CMV infection status of donors was not known, potentially confounding age-related changes in expanded clonotypes. Compared with the aged group, more naive CD4+ T cells, fewer expanded clones and increased TCR diversity were shown by the long-lived group, suggesting age selection.

The method was 5' RACE. Instrument used: Illumina HiSeq 2500. A second PCR of roughly 7 to 11 cycles was run with a J-beta primer mix and a sample-barcoded 5' primer. A unique molecular identifier was introduced onto each TCR beta cDNA molecule by a template-switch 5' adaptor carrying 12 random nucleotides. Each sample yielded at least 2.5 million CDR3-containing paired-end reads. First-strand cDNA was synthesized from all RNA with the Mint cDNA synthesis kit, primed by a TRBC-specific oligonucleotide. All cDNA was treated with uracil-DNA glycosylase and then went through a first 18-cycle PCR with the universal primers M1SS and BC2_uni_R. The authors' pipeline ran thus. Normalization of each sample was performed by random selection of 1 million high-quality reads, each carrying a distinct molecular identifier. Instead of being binned into consensus sequences, reads with shared molecular identifiers were discarded. MiTCR, set to a Q25 quality threshold and the strictest error-elimination algorithm, was used for CDR3 identification, clonotype clustering and error correction. A nonparametric unseen species model with Euler transformation was used to estimate a lower bound on total TCR beta diversity. In TCRdb, the public reads were trimmed at Q25 with fastp and aligned with MiXCR, with productive beta chains retained. Identical CDR3 proteins give one entry, which carries the most common genes and DNA. The V and J calls reflect TCRdb's pipeline rather than the authors' work. Here the sample has hundreds of thousands of distinct CDR3 sequences; 40% to 55% occur a single time. Of the sample, just under 25% falls within the top ten clones.

Sequencing was carried out using blood. This TCR derives from an older man in good health.

The CDR3 region has the sequence CSATSVAKGVYEQYF. The sequenced DNA is TGCAGCGCCACTTCGGTGGCTAAGGGGGTTTACGAGCAGTACTTC. This chain is built from TRBV29-1 and TRBJ2-7; tentative D gene TRBD1, with 6 bases matching. V gives up 7 bases and J gives up 4 bases, and the segment between their germline ends measures 23 bases. The CDR3 holds 15 amino acids from the cysteine to the phenylalanine. Only the CDR3 portion is preserved as DNA: 45 bases, with reading frame beginning at the first base. CDR1 and CDR2, per the germline V gene, are SQVTM and ANQGSEA.